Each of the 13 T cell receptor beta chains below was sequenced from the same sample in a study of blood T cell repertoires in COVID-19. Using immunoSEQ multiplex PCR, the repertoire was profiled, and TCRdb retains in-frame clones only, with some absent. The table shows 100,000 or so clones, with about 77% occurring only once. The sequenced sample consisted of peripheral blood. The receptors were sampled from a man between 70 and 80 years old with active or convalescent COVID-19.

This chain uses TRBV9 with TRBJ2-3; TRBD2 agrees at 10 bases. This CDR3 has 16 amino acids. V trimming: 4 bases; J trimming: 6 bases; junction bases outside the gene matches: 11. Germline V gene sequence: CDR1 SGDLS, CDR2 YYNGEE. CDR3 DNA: TGTGCCAGCAGCCTTTTGAGCGGGGGGGCCGGGGATACGCAGTATTTT. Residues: CASSLLSGGAGDTQYF.

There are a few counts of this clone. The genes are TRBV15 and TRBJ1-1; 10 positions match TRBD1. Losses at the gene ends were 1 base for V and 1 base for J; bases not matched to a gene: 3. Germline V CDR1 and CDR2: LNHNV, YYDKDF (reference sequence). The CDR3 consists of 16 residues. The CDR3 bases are TGTGCCACCAGCAGAGGAGGGGACAGGGGGAACACTGAAGCTTTCTTT. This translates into CATSRGGDRGNTEAFF.

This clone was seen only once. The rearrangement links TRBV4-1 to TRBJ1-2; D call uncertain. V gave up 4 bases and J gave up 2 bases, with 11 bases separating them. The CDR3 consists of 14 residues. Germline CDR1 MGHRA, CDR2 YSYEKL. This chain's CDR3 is CASSPPGVNYGYTF. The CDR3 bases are TGCGCCAGCAGCCCGCCCGGGGTCAACTATGGCTACACCTTC.

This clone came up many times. The CDR3 region is CASSLDQGSTEAFF. DNA for the CDR3: TGCGCCAGCAGCTTGGATCAGGGATCTACTGAAGCTTTCTTT. The chain carries TRBV5-1 and TRBJ1-1; D might be TRBD1 (5 bases). V lost 0 bases to trimming and J lost 5 bases, with 11 bases between them. The length of the CDR3 is 14 residues. The V gene's germline CDR1 is SGHRS and CDR2 YFSETQ.

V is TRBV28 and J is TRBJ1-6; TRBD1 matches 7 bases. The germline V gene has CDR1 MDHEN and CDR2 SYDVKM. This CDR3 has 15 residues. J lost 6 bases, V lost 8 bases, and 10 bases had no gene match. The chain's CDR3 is CASVPTPGGNSPLHF. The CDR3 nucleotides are TGTGCCAGCGTCCCCACGCCAGGGGGTAATTCACCCCTCCACTTT.

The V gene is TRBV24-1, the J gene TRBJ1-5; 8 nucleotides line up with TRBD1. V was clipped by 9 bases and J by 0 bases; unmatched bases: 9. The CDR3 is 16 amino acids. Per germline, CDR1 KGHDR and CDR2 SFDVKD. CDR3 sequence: CATSQTGDYSNQPQHF. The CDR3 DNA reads TGTGCCACCTCACAGACAGGGGATTATAGCAATCAGCCCCAGCATTTT.

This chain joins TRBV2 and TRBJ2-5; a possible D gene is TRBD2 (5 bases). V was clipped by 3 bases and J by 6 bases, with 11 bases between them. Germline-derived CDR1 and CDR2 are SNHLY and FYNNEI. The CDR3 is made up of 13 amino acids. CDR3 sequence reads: CASSETGIQTQYF. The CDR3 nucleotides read TGTGCCAGCAGTGAGACGGGGATTCAGACCCAGTACTTC. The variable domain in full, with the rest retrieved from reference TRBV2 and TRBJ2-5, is EPEVTQTPSHQVTQMGQEVILRCVPISNHLYFYWYRQILGQKVEFLVSFYNNEISEKSEIFDDQFSVERPDGSNFTLKIRSTKLEDSAMYFCASSETGIQTQYFGPGTRLLVL.

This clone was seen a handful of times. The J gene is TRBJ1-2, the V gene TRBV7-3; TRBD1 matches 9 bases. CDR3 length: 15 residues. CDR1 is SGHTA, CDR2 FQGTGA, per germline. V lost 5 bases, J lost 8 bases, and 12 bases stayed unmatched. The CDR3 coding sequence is TGTGCCAGCAGCCCCGGCCGGACAGGGGTTGAGGGCTACACCTTC. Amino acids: CASSPGRTGVEGYTF.

CDR3 region: CAQIGGDLYEQYF. The CDR3 DNA follows: TGTGCCCAGATCGGGGGGGATCTCTACGAGCAGTACTTC. This chain joins TRBV27 and TRBJ2-7; the match to TRBD2 covers 8 bases. J lost 3 bases, V lost 11 bases, and 9 bases had no gene match. Germline CDR1 reads MNHEY; CDR2 reads SMNVEV (reference sequence). This CDR3 is 13 amino acids long.

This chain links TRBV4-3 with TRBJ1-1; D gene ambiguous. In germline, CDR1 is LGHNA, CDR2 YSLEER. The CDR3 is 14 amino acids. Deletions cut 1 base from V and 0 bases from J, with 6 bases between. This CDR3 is CASSQGLVNTEAFF. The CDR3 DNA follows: TGCGCCAGCAGCCAAGGATTAGTGAACACTGAAGCTTTCTTT.

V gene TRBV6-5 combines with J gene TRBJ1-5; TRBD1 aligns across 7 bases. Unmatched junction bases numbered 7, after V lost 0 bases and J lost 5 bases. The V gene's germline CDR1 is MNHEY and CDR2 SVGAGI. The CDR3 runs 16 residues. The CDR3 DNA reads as TGTGCCAGCAGTTACTCGGCCGGGACAGAATATCAGCCCCAGCATTTT. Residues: CASSYSAGTEYQPQHF.

The CDR3: CASTGLADSAEQFF. For the CDR3, the DNA is TGTGCCAGCACCGGACTAGCGGACTCGGCTGAGCAGTTCTTC. V gene TRBV27 combines with J gene TRBJ2-1; 10 bases match TRBD2. Trimming cost V 7 bases and J 9 bases; bases outside gene matches: 9. CDR3 length equals 14 residues. CDR1 MNHEY and CDR2 SMNVEV come from the germline V gene (reference sequence).

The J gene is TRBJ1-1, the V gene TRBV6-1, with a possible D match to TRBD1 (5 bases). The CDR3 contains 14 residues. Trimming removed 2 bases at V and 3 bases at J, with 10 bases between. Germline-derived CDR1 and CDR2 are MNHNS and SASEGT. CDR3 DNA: TGTGCCAGCAGTGAACTACCGGGGGACACTGAAGCTTTCTTT. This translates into CASSELPGDTEAFF.